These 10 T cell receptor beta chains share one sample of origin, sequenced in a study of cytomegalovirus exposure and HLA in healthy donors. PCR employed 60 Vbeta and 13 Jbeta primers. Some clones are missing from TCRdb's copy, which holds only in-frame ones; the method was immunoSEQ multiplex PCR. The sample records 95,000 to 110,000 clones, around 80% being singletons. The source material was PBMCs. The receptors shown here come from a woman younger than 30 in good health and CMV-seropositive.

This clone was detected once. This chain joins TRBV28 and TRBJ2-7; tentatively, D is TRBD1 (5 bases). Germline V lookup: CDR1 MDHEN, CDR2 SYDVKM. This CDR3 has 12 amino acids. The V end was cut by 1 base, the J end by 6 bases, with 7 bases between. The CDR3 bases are TGTGCCAGCAGTTTATCTAGGGGCGAGCAGTACTTC. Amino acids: CASSLSRGEQYF.

DNA for the CDR3: TGTGCCAGCAGCTACCGGACAGAAGAGACCCAGTACTTC. It codes for CASSYRTEETQYF. The chain joins TRBV7-9 to TRBJ2-5; perhaps TRBD1 as D (6 bases). CDR3 length equals 13 residues. The germline V gene has CDR1 SEHNR and CDR2 FQNEAQ (reference sequence). Trimming removed 4 bases from V and 3 bases from J, with 9 bases in between.

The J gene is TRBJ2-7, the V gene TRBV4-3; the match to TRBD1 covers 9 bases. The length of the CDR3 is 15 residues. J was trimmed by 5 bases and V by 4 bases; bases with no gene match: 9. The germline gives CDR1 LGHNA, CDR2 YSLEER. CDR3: CASSRLRGTGNEQYF. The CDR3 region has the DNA TGCGCCAGCAGCCGCTTGAGGGGGACAGGGAACGAGCAGTACTTC.

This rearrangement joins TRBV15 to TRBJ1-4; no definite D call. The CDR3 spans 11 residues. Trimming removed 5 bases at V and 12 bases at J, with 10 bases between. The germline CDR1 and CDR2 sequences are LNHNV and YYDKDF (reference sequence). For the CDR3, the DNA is TGTGCCACCAGCCCGCCGGGAGAACTGTTTTTT. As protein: CATSPPGELFF.

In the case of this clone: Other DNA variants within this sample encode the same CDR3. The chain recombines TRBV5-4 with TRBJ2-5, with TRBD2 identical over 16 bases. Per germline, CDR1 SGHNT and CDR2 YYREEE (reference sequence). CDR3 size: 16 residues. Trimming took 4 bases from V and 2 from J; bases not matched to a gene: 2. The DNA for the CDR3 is TGTGCCAGCAGCCTGGGACTAGCGGGAGGGCAAGAGACCCAGTACTTC. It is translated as CASSLGLAGGQETQYF.

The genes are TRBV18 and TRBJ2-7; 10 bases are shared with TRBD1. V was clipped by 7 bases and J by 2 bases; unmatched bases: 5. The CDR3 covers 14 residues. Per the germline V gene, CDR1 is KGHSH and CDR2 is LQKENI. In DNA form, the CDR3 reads TGTGCCAGCTTCCGGGACAGGGGACCCTACGAGCAGTACTTC. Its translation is CASFRDRGPYEQYF.

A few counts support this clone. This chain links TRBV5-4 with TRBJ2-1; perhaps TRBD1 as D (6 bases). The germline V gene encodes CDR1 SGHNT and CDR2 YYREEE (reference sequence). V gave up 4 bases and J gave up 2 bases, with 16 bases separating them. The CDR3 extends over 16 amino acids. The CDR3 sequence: CASSQGTAIPYNEQFF. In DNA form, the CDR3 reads TGTGCCAGCAGCCAGGGGACCGCAATACCCTACAATGAGCAGTTCTTC.

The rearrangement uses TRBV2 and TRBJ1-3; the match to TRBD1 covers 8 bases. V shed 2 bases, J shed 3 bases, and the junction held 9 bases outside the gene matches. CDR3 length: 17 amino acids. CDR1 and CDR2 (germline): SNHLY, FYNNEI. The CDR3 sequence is CASSETTGARRGNTIYF. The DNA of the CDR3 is TGTGCCAGCAGTGAAACGACAGGGGCCCGTCGTGGAAACACCATATATTTT.

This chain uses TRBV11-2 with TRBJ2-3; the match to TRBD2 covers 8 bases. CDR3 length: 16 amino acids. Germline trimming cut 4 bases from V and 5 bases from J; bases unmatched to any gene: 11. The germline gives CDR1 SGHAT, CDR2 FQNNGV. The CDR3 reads CASSSGTRAAGDTQYF. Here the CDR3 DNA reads TGTGCCAGCAGCTCCGGGACTAGGGCCGCGGGAGATACGCAGTATTTT.

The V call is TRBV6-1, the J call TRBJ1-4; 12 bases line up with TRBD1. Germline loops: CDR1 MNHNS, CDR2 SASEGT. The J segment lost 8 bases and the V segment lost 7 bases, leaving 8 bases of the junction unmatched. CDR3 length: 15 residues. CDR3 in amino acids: CASNRDRGRWEKLFF. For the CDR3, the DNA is TGTGCCAGCAATCGGGACAGGGGGCGCTGGGAAAAACTGTTTTTT.